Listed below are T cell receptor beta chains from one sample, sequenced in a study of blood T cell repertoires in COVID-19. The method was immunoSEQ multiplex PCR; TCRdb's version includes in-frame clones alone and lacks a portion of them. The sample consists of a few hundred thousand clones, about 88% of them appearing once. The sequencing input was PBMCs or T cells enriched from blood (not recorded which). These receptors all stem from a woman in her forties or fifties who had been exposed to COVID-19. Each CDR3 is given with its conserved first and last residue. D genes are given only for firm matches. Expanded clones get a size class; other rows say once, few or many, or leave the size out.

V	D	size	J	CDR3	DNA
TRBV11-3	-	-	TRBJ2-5	CASSLGQNQETQYF	TGTGCCAGCAGCTTAGGACAAAACCAAGAGACCCAGTACTTC
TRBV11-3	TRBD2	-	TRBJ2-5	CASSFTSGSAETQYF	TGTGCCAGCAGCTTTACTAGCGGTTCCGCGGAGACCCAGTACTTC
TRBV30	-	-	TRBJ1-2	CAWSSSLELPNYGYTF	TGTGCCTGGAGTTCTTCACTCGAGCTCCCTAACTATGGCTACACCTTC
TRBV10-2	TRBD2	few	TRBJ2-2	CASSSSGGAGELFF	TGCGCCAGCAGTTCTAGCGGGGGGGCCGGGGAGCTGTTTTTT
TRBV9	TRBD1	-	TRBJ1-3	CASSTRQGSGGNTIYF	TGTGCCAGCAGCACACGACAGGGTTCGGGTGGAAACACCATATATTTT
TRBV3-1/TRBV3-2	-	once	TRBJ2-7	CASSHRVRGGSYEPYF	TGTGCCAGCAGCCACCGAGTCCGCGGGGGCTCCTACGAGCCGTACTTC
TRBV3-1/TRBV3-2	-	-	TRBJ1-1	CASSQDGFRGSEAFF	TGTGCCAGCAGCCAAGATGGGTTTCGGGGATCTGAAGCTTTCTTT
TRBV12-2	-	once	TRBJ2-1	CASRSGQGKFF	TGTGCAAGTCGCTCGGGACAGGGGAAGTTCTTC
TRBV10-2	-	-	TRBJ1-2	CASSTGLPGYTF	TGCGCCAGCAGTACAGGCCTTCCTGGCTACACCTTC
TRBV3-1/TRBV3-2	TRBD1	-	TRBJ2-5	CASSQDRVGAGGETQYF	TGTGCCAGCAGCCAAGATCGGGTTGGGGCAGGGGGAGAGACCCAGTACTTC
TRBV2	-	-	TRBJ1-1	CASSSGPLAGSTEAFF	TGTGCCAGTTCCTCCGGGCCCCTAGCGGGAAGCACTGAAGCTTTCTTT
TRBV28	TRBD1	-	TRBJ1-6	CASSSGQVENSPLHF	TGTGCCAGCAGTTCGGGACAGGTAGAGAATTCACCCCTCCACTTT
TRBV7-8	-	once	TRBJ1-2	CASSLGENYGYTF	TGTGCCAGCAGCTTAGGCGAGAACTATGGCTACACCTTC
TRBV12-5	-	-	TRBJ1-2	CASGLGDFYGYTF	TGTGCTAGTGGTTTAGGTGACTTCTATGGCTACACCTTC
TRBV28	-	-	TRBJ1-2	CASRFSGTIYGYTF	TGTGCCAGTCGTTTTTCCGGGACAATTTATGGCTACACCTTC
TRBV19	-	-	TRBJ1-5	CASSITPAGDQPQHF	TGTGCCAGTAGTATAACTCCAGCGGGGGATCAGCCCCAGCATTTT
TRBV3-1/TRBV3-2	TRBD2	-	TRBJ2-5	CASRLLAGSGTQYF	TGTGCCAGCAGATTATTAGCGGGCTCGGGGACCCAGTACTTC
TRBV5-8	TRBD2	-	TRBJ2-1	CASSLRGGLAPGQFF	TGTGCCAGCAGCCTGCGGGGTGGACTAGCCCCTGGGCAGTTCTTC
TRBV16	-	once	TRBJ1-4	CASSQSWAGSEKLFF	TGTGCCAGCAGCCAATCCTGGGCAGGGTCTGAAAAACTGTTTTTT
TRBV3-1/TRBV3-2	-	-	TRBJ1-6	CASSSGSGGWGSPLHF	TGTGCCAGCAGCTCAGGCTCCGGGGGTTGGGGTTCACCCCTCCACTTT
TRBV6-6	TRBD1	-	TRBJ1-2	CAGQGQPSGYGYTF	TGTGCCGGTCAGGGACAGCCCTCCGGCTATGGCTACACCTTC
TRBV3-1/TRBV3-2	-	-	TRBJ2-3	CASSPSRGSTDTQYF	TGTGCCAGCAGCCCCTCGCGAGGGAGCACAGATACGCAGTATTTT
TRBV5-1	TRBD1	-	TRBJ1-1	CASSFNRGTEAFF	TGCGCCAGCAGCTTCAACAGGGGAACTGAAGCTTTCTTT
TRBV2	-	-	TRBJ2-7	CASSRSSYEQYF	TGTGCCAGCTCGAGAAGCTCCTACGAGCAGTACTTC
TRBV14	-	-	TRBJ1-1	CASSQHRKNTEAFF	TGTGCCAGCAGCCAGCACAGAAAGAACACTGAAGCTTTCTTT
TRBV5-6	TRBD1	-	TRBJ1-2	CASSRGQGGYGYTF	TGTGCCAGCAGCCGCGGACAGGGCGGATATGGCTACACCTTC
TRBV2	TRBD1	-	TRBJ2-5	CARGTGETQYF	TGTGCCAGGGGGACAGGAGAGACCCAGTACTTC
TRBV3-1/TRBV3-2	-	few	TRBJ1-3	CASSHPLDSSGNTIYF	TGTGCCAGCAGCCATCCCCTAGACAGTTCAGGAAACACCATATATTTT
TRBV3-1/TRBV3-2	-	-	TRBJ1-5	CASSQDIGANQPQHF	TGTGCCAGCAGCCAAGATATAGGGGCCAATCAGCCCCAGCATTTT
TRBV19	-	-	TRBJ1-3	CASTRWGDVGGNTIYF	TGTGCCAGTACCCGGTGGGGAGACGTCGGCGGAAACACCATATATTTT
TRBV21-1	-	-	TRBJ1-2	CASSKKPLPTDSLNNYGYTF	TGTGCCAGCAGCAAAAAGCCCCTACCCACCGACAGCCTGAATAACTATGGCTACACCTTC
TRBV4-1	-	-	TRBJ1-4	CASSRLLLEKLFF	TGCGCCAGCAGCCGGCTTCTCTTGGAAAAACTGTTTTTT
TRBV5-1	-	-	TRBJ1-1	CASSLALGLEPEAFF	TGCGCCAGCAGCTTGGCACTCGGTTTAGAACCAGAAGCTTTCTTT
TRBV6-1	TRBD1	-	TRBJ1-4	CASSEAGQGGKKLFF	TGTGCCAGCAGTGAAGCGGGACAGGGTGGGAAAAAACTGTTTTTT
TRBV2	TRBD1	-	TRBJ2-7	CASKTTGIHEQYF	TGTGCCAGCAAGACGACAGGGATCCACGAGCAGTACTTC
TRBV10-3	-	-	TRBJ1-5	CAISEEFSNQPQHF	TGTGCCATCAGTGAGGAGTTTAGCAATCAGCCCCAGCATTTT
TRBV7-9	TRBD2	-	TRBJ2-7	CASSLELAGGPQYF	TGTGCCAGCAGCTTAGAACTAGCGGGGGGGCCTCAGTACTTC
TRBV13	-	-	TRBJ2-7	CASSSGDNEQYF	TGTGCCAGCAGCTCAGGGGACAACGAGCAGTACTTC
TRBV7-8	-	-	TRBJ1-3	CASSPRGSGNTIYF	TGTGCCAGCAGCCCTCGGGGGTCTGGAAACACCATATATTTT
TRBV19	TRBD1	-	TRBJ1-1	CASSMSGTGVIIEAFF	TGTGCCAGTAGTATGTCAGGGACAGGGGTAATAATTGAAGCTTTCTTT
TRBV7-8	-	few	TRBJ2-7	CASSLGFKETGLYEQYF	TGTGCCAGCAGCTTAGGATTTAAGGAGACAGGCCTTTACGAGCAGTACTTC
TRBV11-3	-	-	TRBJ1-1	CASSSRGTEAFF	TGTGCCAGCAGCTCCCGGGGCACTGAAGCTTTCTTT
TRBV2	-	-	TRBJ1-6	CASSDGGTTSHYSPLHF	TGTGCCAGCAGTGACGGTGGGACAACCAGCCATTATTCACCCCTCCACTTT
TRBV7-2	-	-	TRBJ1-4	CASSLGPRREKLFF	TGTGCCAGCAGCTTGGGGCCCAGGCGGGAAAAACTGTTTTTT
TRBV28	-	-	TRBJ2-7	CASSLLRSYEQYF	TGTGCCAGCAGTTTGCTACGCTCCTACGAGCAGTACTTC
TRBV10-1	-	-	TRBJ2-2	CASSESNRVAGELFF	TGCGCCAGCAGTGAGTCCAACAGGGTGGCCGGGGAGCTGTTTTTT
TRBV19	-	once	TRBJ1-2	CASMGRESGYTF	TGTGCCAGTATGGGGAGGGAGTCTGGCTACACCTTC
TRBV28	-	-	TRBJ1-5	CASTLGAGGVSNQPQHF	TGTGCCAGCACCCTAGGAGCTGGGGGCGTCAGCAATCAGCCCCAGCATTTT